The source of this T cell receptor (beta chain) is a study of shared clonotypes between healthy human individuals. Study outcomes and limitations: Specimens sampled were limited to blood, with tissue repertoires likely differing. An anticipated effect of sequencing depth on clonotype sharing among donors was recognized.

It was about 210 ng DNA, around 33,000 T cell genomes, that sorted-subset replicate PCRs used. Using immunoSEQ multiplex PCR, the repertoire was profiled, and TCRdb retains in-frame clones only, with some absent. Among under 2,500,000 clones listed, roughly 95% were seen once. About this clone itself: Its antigen remains unknown.

This TCR came from a man younger than 35 in good health. The specimen was naive CD4+ T cells sorted from blood. Stated subset: CD45RA+ positively selected.

For the CDR3, the DNA is TGTGCCAGCAGTTGGGCTGCAACTAATGAAAAACTGTTTTTT. Translated: CASSWAATNEKLFF. The chain is built from TRBV28 and TRBJ1-4; D ambiguous. Trimming removed 4 bases from V and 0 bases from J, with 6 bases in between. Germline V CDR1 and CDR2: MDHEN, SYDVKM. The CDR3 is made up of 14 amino acids. The full variable domain, rest sourced from reference TRBV28 and TRBJ1-4, is DVKVTQSSRYLVKRTGEKVFLECVQDMDHENMFWYRQDPGLGLRLIYFSYDVKMKEKGDIPEGYSVSREKKERFSLILESASTNQTSMYLCASSWAATNEKLFFGSGTQLSVL.